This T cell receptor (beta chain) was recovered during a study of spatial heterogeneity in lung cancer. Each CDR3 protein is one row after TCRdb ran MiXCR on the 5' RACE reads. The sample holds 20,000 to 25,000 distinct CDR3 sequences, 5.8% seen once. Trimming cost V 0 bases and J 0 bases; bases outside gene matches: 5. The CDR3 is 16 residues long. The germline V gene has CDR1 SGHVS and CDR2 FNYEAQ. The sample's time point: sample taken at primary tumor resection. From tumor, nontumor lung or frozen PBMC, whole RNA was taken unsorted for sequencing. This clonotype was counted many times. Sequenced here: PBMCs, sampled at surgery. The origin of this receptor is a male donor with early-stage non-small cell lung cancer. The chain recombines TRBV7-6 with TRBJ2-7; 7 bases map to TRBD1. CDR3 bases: TGTGCCAGCAGCTTAGCGCCGACAGGGAGCTCCTACGAGCAGTACTTC. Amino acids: CASSLAPTGSSYEQYF.